The clone carrying this T cell receptor (beta chain) turned up a few times. The source of the sample is a study of blood T cells in healthy people across ages. A J-beta primer mix and a sample-barcoded 5' primer were used in a second PCR of roughly 7 to 12 cycles. Each CDR3 protein is one row after TCRdb ran MiXCR on the 5' RACE reads. The table records hundreds of thousands of distinct CDR3 sequences, over 45% of them present only once. Total RNA extraction produced at least 5.5 micrograms (per sample) for the study. The TCR comes from a young man in good health. Sample: blood.

This CDR3 reads CASSFEGQGGEKLFF. The CDR3 DNA sequence: TGTGCCAGCAGCTTCGAGGGACAGGGAGGGGAAAAACTGTTTTTT. The genes are TRBV7-9 and TRBJ1-4; 9 nucleotides agree with TRBD1. The CDR3 runs to 15 residues. V shed 3 bases, J shed 8 bases, and the junction held 7 bases outside the gene matches. CDR1 and CDR2 (germline): SEHNR, FQNEAQ (reference sequence).